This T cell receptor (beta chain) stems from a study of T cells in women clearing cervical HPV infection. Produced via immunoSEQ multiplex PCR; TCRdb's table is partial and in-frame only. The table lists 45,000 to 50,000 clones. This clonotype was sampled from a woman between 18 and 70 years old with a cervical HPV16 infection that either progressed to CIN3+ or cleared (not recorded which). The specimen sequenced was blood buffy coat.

CDR3 loop: CASRGHQPYEQYF. The CDR3 bases that were read are TGTGCCAGTAGGGGACACCAACCCTACGAG. V gene TRBV19 combines with J gene TRBJ2-7, with D possibly matching TRBD1 (6 bases). The CDR3 end lies 3 residues beyond the end of the read and is filled in from the germline J gene. This CDR3 spans 13 amino acids. Germline assignment: CDR1 LNHDA and CDR2 SQIVND (reference sequence). The ends were cut back, 6 bases at V and 2 bases at J, with 11 bases in the middle.